The sequence of this TCR beta chain was determined in a study of T-cell memory formation after mild COVID-19. Study conclusions and caveats: CD4+ contracting clones were mainly CM and EM; CD8+ ones, EMRA. Cross-reactive memory seemingly joined, as some responding clones were found in pre-infection memory. CD4/CD8 balance held among clones contracting day 15 to 85, and later expanders leaned CD4+.

Constant-segment primers served in 5'RACE that generated TCR alpha and TCR beta cDNA libraries bearing sample barcodes and UMIs. TCRdb processed the 5' RACE reads anew with MiXCR; each CDR3 protein has one entry. The profile covers about 200,000 distinct CDR3 sequences, with around 18% appearing a single time and 2.4% taken by the ten largest. The germline gives CDR1 SGHNT, CDR2 YENEEA. This CDR3 region has 12 residues. Trimming took off 2 bases at V and 9 bases at J, with 8 bases between the two ends. For this clonotype: Its antigen is still unknown.

The receptor's source is an adult woman who had mild COVID-19 (a few samples of this study predate the infection). Cell type and time point are not known. The chain carries TRBV11-3 and TRBJ2-1, with D unresolved. The sample consisted of PBMCs or a T cell subset sorted from them (not recorded which). The CDR3 loop reads CASSLRVAEQFF. The DNA for the CDR3 is TGTGCCAGCAGCTTAAGGGTCGCTGAGCAGTTCTTC.